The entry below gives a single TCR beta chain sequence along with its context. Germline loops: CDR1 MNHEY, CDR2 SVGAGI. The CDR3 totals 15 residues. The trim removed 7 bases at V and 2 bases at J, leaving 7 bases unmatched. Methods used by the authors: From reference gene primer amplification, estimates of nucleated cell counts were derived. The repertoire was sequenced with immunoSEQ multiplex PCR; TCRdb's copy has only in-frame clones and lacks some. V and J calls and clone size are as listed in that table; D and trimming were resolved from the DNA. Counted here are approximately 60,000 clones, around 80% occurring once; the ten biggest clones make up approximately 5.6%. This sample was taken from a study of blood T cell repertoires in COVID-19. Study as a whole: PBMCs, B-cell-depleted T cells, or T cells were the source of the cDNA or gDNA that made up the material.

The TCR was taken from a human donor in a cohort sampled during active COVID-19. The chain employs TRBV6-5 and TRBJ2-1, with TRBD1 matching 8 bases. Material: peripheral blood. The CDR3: CASIMDRVTYNEQFF. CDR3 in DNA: TGTGCCAGCATTATGGACAGGGTAACCTACAATGAGCAGTTCTTC.